Sequencing of this TCR beta chain was carried out in a study of blood T cell repertoires in COVID-19. The overall study: Nucleic acid was either cDNA or gDNA, and it came from T cells, B-cell-depleted T cells, or PBMCs.

Repertoires were generated with immunoSEQ multiplex PCR, while TCRdb's copy carries only in-frame clones and drops some. This repertoire shows 200,000 or so clones, approximately 80% found once; its top ten account for 1.8%. The cohort comprised adults aged 18 to 89 years residing in approximately 25 US areas. Recovered status applied to Cohort 3 donors who had two consecutive negative PCRs. It also applied to those with clearance or with symptom resolution. Germline CDR1 reads LGHDT; CDR2 reads YNNKEL (reference sequence). The ends were cut back, 2 bases at V and 3 bases at J, with 19 bases in the middle. The CDR3 loop spans 18 amino acids.

Sequencing was done on a sample of PBMCs or T cells enriched from blood (not recorded which). The clonotype comes from a man aged 60-69 years who had recovered from COVID-19. The chain carries TRBV3-1 (or the pseudogene TRBV3-2) and TRBJ1-4; TRBD1 is a possible D gene (6 bases). The CDR3 protein is CASSQIQGSGAANEKLFF. DNA of the CDR3: TGTGCCAGCAGCCAAATACAGGGTTCAGGGGCAGCTAATGAAAAACTGTTTTTT.